Listed here are 21 T cell receptor beta chains from one sample, sequenced in a study of cytomegalovirus exposure and HLA in healthy donors. PCR primers comprised 60 Vbeta and 13 Jbeta primers. Method: immunoSEQ multiplex PCR; TCRdb's copy keeps in-frame clones and lacks some. The sample contains around 130,000 clones, 80% of which appear only once. Material: PBMCs. These receptor sequences come from a male donor in good health and CMV-seronegative.

The chain is built from TRBV11-3 and TRBJ2-1; a possible D gene is TRBD1 (5 bases). Between the trimmed V and J ends, which lost 0 bases and 7 bases, there was a span of 13 bases. The CDR3 runs 15 residues. Germline loops: CDR1 SGHNT, CDR2 YENEEA. The CDR3, as DNA: TGTGCCAGCAGCTTAGATCCCGTTAGGGGAAATGAGCAGTTCTTC. Translated, it gives CASSLDPVRGNEQFF.

The chain is built from TRBV2 and TRBJ2-2; a weak D match, TRBD2 (5 bases). The CDR3 contains 15 residues. The V end lost 3 bases, the J end lost 2 bases, and 10 bases lay between the germline ends. Germline V gene data show CDR1 as SNHLY and CDR2 as FYNNEI. As DNA, the CDR3 is TGTGCCAGCAGTGAGTCCAGCGGCAACACCGGGGAGCTGTTTTTT. Encoded protein: CASSESSGNTGELFF.

This chain uses TRBV6-6 with TRBJ2-7; TRBD2 aligns across 14 bases. Germline trimming cut 8 bases from V and 3 bases from J; bases unmatched to any gene: 3. CDR3 size: 14 residues. Per the germline V gene, CDR1 is MNHNY and CDR2 is SVGAGI (reference sequence). The CDR3 here is CASGGLAGGYEQYF. The CDR3 coding sequence is TGTGCCAGCGGTGGACTAGCGGGAGGCTACGAGCAGTACTTC.

This chain connects TRBV30 to TRBJ1-5; 7 bases align to TRBD1. CDR3 length: 15 amino acids. CDR1 and CDR2 from the germline V gene are GTSNPN and SVGIG (reference sequence). V shed 0 bases, J shed 6 bases, and the junction held 8 bases outside the gene matches. CDR3 DNA sequence: TGTGCCTGGAGTGTGGGAGACAGGGCGGGTCAGCCCCAGCATTTT. Translation: CAWSVGDRAGQPQHF. Looking up the rest from reference TRBV30 and TRBJ1-5 gives the full variable domain: SQTIHQWPATLVQPVGSPLSLECTVEGTSNPNLYWYRQAAGRGLQLLFYSVGIGQISSEVPQNLSASRPQDRQFILSSKKLLLSDSGFYLCAWSVGDRAGQPQHFGDGTRLSIL.

V is TRBV21-1 and J is TRBJ2-2; the tabulated D call, TRBD2, remains unverified against the DNA. TRBV21-1 is a pseudogene locus. This CDR3 is built from 18 residues. The CDR3 spells CASSRVTRGRAMSGELFF. The CDR3 region has the DNA TGTGCCAGCAGCAGAGTAACACGCGGGAGGGCCATGAGCGGGGAGCTGTTTTTT.

The gene calls are TRBV7-8 and TRBJ2-3, with 8 bases aligning to TRBD2. Unmatched junction bases numbered 10, after V lost 1 base and J lost 4 bases. The CDR3 is 17 amino acids. Germline-derived CDR1 and CDR2 are SGHVS and FQNEAQ. The CDR3 nucleotides read TGTGCCAGCAGCTTAGATAGGCTAGCGGGTGCCTCAGATACGCAGTATTTT. Its protein is CASSLDRLAGASDTQYF.

This chain connects TRBV4-1 to TRBJ2-1, with unresolved D. The CDR3 consists of 15 residues. V was pared by 0 bases and J by 3 bases, with 9 bases between. Germline CDR1 MGHRA, CDR2 YSYEKL. The CDR3 DNA reads as TGCGCCAGCAGCCAAGATCTCTCAGGCTACAATGAGCAGTTCTTC. Translating it yields CASSQDLSGYNEQFF.

This clone was observed a single time. V gene TRBV27 combines with J gene TRBJ2-4; 10 bases match TRBD1. The CDR3 runs 20 residues. J was trimmed by 3 bases and V by 7 bases; bases with no gene match: 21. Germline loops: CDR1 MNHEY, CDR2 SMNVEV (reference sequence). In DNA, the CDR3 is TGTGCCAGCACTTCGCCGGAACCGGGACAGGGGTGGGAGGACAAAAACATTCAGTACTTC. This gives the protein CASTSPEPGQGWEDKNIQYF.

This chain uses TRBV5-1 with TRBJ2-7; 7 nucleotides align to TRBD1. CDR3 length: 16 amino acids. The germline V gene encodes CDR1 SGHRS and CDR2 YFSETQ. V was clipped by 4 bases and J by 2 bases; unmatched bases: 12. The CDR3 DNA follows: TGCGCCAGCAGCCTTTACCCCGGGGACAGTCCCTACGAGCAGTACTTC. Encoded protein: CASSLYPGDSPYEQYF.

The chain joins TRBV4-2 to TRBJ2-3; 9 nucleotides match TRBD2. CDR1 is LGHNA and CDR2 is YNFKEQ in the germline V gene. V shed 3 bases, J shed 2 bases, and the junction held 3 bases outside the gene matches. The CDR3 is 15 amino acids. Here the CDR3 reads CASSHSGGTTDTQYF. DNA of the CDR3: TGTGCCAGCAGCCATAGCGGGGGCACCACAGATACGCAGTATTTT.

A single count supports this clone. V is TRBV19 and J is TRBJ2-3; 9 bases fit TRBD1. The CDR3 is 15 residues long. Germline assignment: CDR1 LNHDA and CDR2 SQIVND (reference sequence). J gave up 5 bases and V 3 bases, and 6 bases lay outside the gene matches. CDR3 coding DNA: TGTGCCAGTAGTATCGCTAGACAGGGGGGAGATACGCAGTATTTT. Encoded protein: CASSIARQGGDTQYF.

J is TRBJ1-1 and V is TRBV18; 9 positions agree with TRBD1. The CDR3 covers 15 residues. V dropped 3 bases and J dropped 1; count of bases not matched to a gene: 3. Germline values: CDR1 KGHSH, CDR2 LQKENI. The CDR3, as DNA: TGTGCCAGCTCACCTGAGACAGGGGGGAACACTGAAGCTTTCTTT. It specifies CASSPETGGNTEAFF.

CDR3 in amino acids: CASGQNLNTEAFF. The DNA of the CDR3 is TGTGCCAGCGGACAGAACCTTAACACTGAAGCTTTCTTT. This chain links TRBV14 with TRBJ1-1; the D gene is possibly TRBD1 (6 bases). V was pared by 8 bases and J by 2 bases, with 12 bases between. This CDR3 is 13 amino acids long. Germline CDR1 and CDR2: SGHDN and FVKESK.

This clone was seen a few times. J is TRBJ2-7 and V is TRBV27; D might be TRBD2 (6 bases). The CDR3 length is 13 residues. The germline V gene encodes CDR1 MNHEY and CDR2 SMNVEV (reference sequence). Deletions cut 9 bases from V and 1 base from J, with 13 bases between. Here the CDR3 DNA reads TGTGCCAGTCGGGGGACGAATTCCTACGAGCAGTACTTC. It is translated as CASRGTNSYEQYF.

This chain connects TRBV7-6 to TRBJ2-1, with 8 bases identical to TRBD2. This CDR3 has 16 residues. Trimming cost V 1 base and J 7 bases; bases outside gene matches: 9. Germline lookup yields CDR1 SGHVS and CDR2 FNYEAQ. The CDR3 DNA sequence: TGTGCCAGCAGCTTAGAACCGGGAGGGCCTGCAAATGAGCAGTTCTTC. Translated: CASSLEPGGPANEQFF.

The rearrangement joins TRBV6-6 to TRBJ1-2, with D maybe TRBD1 (6 bases). CDR1 is MNHNY and CDR2 is SVGAGI in the germline V gene (reference sequence). With 4 bases removed from V and 8 bases from J, the gap between germline ends came to 20 bases. The CDR3 consists of 15 residues. The CDR3 spells CASSWGHSSPVGYTF. CDR3 DNA sequence: TGTGCCAGCAGTTGGGGACACTCCTCACCCGTCGGCTACACCTTC.

The CDR3 DNA follows: TGTGCCAGCAGTCCCAGACTAGGATCCTACAATGAGCAGTTCTTC. It specifies CASSPRLGSYNEQFF. The gene calls are TRBV27 and TRBJ2-1; a possible D gene is TRBD2 (6 bases). The V gene's germline CDR1 is MNHEY and CDR2 SMNVEV (reference sequence). The CDR3 covers 15 residues. V lost 5 bases to trimming and J lost 1 base, with 12 bases between them.

The chain uses TRBV29-1 and TRBJ1-1; D is unresolved. Trimming cost V 4 bases and J 1 base, with 7 bases left between them. The CDR3 totals 12 residues. Germline CDR1 is SQVTM and CDR2 is ANQGSEA. The CDR3 DNA is TGCAGCGTTGCCCCGGGGAACACTGAAGCTTTCTTT. It specifies CSVAPGNTEAFF.

The rearrangement links TRBV18 to TRBJ2-3; the D gene is possibly TRBD1 (6 bases). Looked up from germline, CDR1 is KGHSH and CDR2 is LQKENI. V lost 6 bases and J lost 0, with 13 bases in between. The CDR3 length is 15 residues. This chain's CDR3 is CASSLDRTSTDTQYF. For the CDR3, the DNA is TGTGCCAGCTCTCTTGACAGGACTAGCACAGATACGCAGTATTTT.

The rearrangement uses TRBV4-3 and TRBJ1-4; no reliable D call. Deletions cut 1 base from V and 0 bases from J, with 9 bases between. The CDR3 is made up of 16 amino acids. Germline-derived CDR1 and CDR2 are LGHNA and YSLEER. The CDR3 bases are TGCGCCAGCAGCCAAGCTCAGGTTGCAACTAATGAAAAACTGTTTTTT. Protein product: CASSQAQVATNEKLFF.

The chain carries TRBV10-1 and TRBJ2-2; D possibly corresponds to TRBD1 (5 bases). V was pared by 3 bases and J by 3 bases, with 5 bases between. The CDR3 has 13 amino acids. Germline V CDR1 and CDR2: WNHNN, SYGVQD (reference sequence). The CDR3 sequence: CASSDRDTGELFF. The CDR3 DNA follows: TGCGCCAGCAGTGACAGGGACACCGGGGAGCTGTTTTTT.